The entry that follows covers one T cell receptor (beta chain) sequence. Its antigen is currently unknown. The data are from a study of cytomegalovirus exposure and HLA in healthy donors. Whole-study findings and limits: A list of 164 TCR beta chains associated with cytomegalovirus was given. A few of the chains that were CMV-associated were confirmed in vitro to be specific for CMV antigens. Most observed TCR sequences were rare, whereas some public TCRs were detected in many donors.

The donors were part of the roughly 120-subject validation cohort, which stood apart from the roughly 670-subject first cohort. This CDR3 contains 15 residues. Germline V CDR1 and CDR2: LNHDA, SQIVND (reference sequence). Trimming took 5 bases from V and 4 from J; bases not matched to a gene: 3. Libraries were prepared by immunoSEQ multiplex PCR; TCRdb keeps only in-frame clonotypes and omits some of them. The table lists under 200,000 clones, about 90% of them singletons. The sequenced material came from PBMCs. V usage is TRBV19 and J usage is TRBJ2-1; 12 nucleotides agree with TRBD2. The sequence came from a woman younger than 30 in good health and CMV-seropositive. CDR3 in DNA: TGTGCCAGTAGTGTGACTAGCGGGGGTTACAATGAGCAGTTCTTC. Its translation is CASSVTSGGYNEQFF.